This TCR beta chain was sequenced for a study of shared clonotypes between healthy human individuals. The study, taken as a whole, reports: Naive subsets generally had larger estimated richness than memory subsets. Sorted-subset sequencing was shown by rarefaction to be incomplete despite large depth. Expectations were that clonotype sharing among donors would be affected by sequencing depth.

CDR3 length equals 12 residues. Trimming stripped 3 bases from V and 7 bases from J, with 9 bases between. Germline V CDR1 and CDR2: SNHLY, FYNNEI. Using immunoSEQ multiplex PCR, the repertoire was profiled, and TCRdb retains in-frame clones only, with some absent. The top ten hold 0.1% to 0.15% of the sample, which has around 2,000,000 clones, 85% to 95% seen once. Regarding this clone: Its cognate antigen is unknown.

This sequence was found in a man aged 18 to 35 in good health. The rearrangement joins TRBV2 to TRBJ1-1, with TRBD1 as a possible D gene (5 bases). The sample taken for sequencing was naive CD4+ T cells sorted from blood. Noted subset: CD45RA+ positively selected. The CDR3 DNA reads as TGTGCCAGCAGTGAGGGGGGTCTTGAAGCTTTCTTT. It yields the protein CASSEGGLEAFF.